This T cell receptor (beta chain) was retrieved from a study of T-cell reconstitution after alpha-beta-depleted transplantation in children. Broader study findings: It was surviving recipient T cells and thymic progenitors that gave some patients high TCRbeta diversity at day 60. T-cell numbers and diversity, one year after transplant, stemmed largely from T cells that were newly produced. Several hundred expanded graft clones reportedly supplied alpha-beta T cells about two months after transplant.

This clonotype occurred once. Its antigen is still unknown. The CDR3 length is 15 residues. Germline loops: CDR1 SGHVS, CDR2 FNYEAQ. Unmatched junction bases numbered 11, after V lost 3 bases and J lost 9 bases. Using unique molecular identifiers, the investigators prepared the TCRbeta library. TCRdb reanalysed the PCR reads using MiXCR and keeps one entry per CDR3 protein. The sample consists of about 310,000 distinct CDR3 sequences, around 20% of them appearing once. Here the sequenced sample was PBMCs, mostly from graft donor cells, taken 180 days after TCRalphabeta/CD19-depleted stem cell transplant. The TCR comes from a male patient younger than 18 who had a stem cell transplant for acute lymphoblastic leukemia, so the T cells may come from the graft donor. The rearrangement joins TRBV7-6 to TRBJ2-1, with 7 bases lining up with TRBD1. DNA for the CDR3: TGTGCCAGCAGCTTGGGCCCCACAGGGGAAGGTGAGCAGTTCTTC. Translating it yields CASSLGPTGEGEQFF.